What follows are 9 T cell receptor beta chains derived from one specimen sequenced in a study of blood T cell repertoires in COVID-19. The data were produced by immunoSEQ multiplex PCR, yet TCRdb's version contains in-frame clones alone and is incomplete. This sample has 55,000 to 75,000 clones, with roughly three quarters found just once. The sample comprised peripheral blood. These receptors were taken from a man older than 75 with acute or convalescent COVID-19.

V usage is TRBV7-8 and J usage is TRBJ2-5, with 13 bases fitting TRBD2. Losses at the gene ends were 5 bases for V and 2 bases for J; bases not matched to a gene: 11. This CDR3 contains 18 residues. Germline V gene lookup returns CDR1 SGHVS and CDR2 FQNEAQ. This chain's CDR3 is CASSHRTSGSEGQETQYF. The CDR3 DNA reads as TGTGCCAGCAGCCACCGGACTAGCGGGAGTGAGGGGCAAGAGACCCAGTACTTC.

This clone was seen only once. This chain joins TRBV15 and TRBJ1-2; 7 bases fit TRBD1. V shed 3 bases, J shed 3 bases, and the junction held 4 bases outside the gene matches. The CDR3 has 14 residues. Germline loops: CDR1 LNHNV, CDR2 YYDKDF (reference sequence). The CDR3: CATSRGDRDYGYTF. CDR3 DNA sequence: TGTGCCACCAGCAGGGGAGACAGGGACTATGGCTACACCTTC.

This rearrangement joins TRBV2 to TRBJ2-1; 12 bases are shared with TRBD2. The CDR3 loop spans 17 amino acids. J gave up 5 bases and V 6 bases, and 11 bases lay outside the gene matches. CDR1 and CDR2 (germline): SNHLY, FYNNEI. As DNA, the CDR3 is TGTGCCAGCAGCGAAAGGCGGGCTAGCGGGAGGGACAATGAGCAGTTCTTC. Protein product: CASSERRASGRDNEQFF.

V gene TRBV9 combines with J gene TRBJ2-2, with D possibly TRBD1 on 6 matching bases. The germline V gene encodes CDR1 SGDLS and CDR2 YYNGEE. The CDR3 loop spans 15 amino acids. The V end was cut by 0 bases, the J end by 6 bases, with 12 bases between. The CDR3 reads CASSVATGSAGELFF. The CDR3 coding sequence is TGTGCCAGCAGCGTAGCAACAGGGAGTGCCGGGGAGCTGTTTTTT.

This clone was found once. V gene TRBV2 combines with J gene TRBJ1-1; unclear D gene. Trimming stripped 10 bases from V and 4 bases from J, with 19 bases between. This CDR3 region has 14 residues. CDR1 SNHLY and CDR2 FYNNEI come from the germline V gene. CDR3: CATNSQSMSTEAFF. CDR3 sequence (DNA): TGTGCCACCAACAGCCAGTCGATGAGCACTGAAGCTTTCTTT.

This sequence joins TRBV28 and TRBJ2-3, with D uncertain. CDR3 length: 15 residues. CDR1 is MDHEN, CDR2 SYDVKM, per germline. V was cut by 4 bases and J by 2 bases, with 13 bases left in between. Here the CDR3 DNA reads TGTGCCAGCAGTTCCTCCACGGTACCCACAGATACGCAGTATTTT. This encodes CASSSSTVPTDTQYF.

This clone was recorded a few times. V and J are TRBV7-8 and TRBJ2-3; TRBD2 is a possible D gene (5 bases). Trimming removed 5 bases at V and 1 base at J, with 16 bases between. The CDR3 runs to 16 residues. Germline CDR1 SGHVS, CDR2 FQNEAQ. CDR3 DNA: TGTGCCAGCAGCCCAAGTGCCGGAGCGGGCACAGATACGCAGTATTTT. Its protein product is CASSPSAGAGTDTQYF.

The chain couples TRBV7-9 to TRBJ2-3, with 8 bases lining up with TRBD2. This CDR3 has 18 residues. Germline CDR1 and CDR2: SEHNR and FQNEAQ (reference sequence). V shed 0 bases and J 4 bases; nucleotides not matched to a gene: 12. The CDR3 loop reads CASSLANPWSGSADTQYF. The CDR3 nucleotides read TGTGCCAGCAGCTTAGCGAACCCATGGAGCGGGAGTGCAGATACGCAGTATTTT. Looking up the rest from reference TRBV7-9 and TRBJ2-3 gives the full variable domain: DTGVSQNPRHKITKRGQNVTFRCDPISEHNRLYWYRQTLGQGPEFLTYFQNEAQLEKSRLLSDRFSAERPKGSFSTLEIQRTEQGDSAMYLCASSLANPWSGSADTQYFGPGTRLTVL.

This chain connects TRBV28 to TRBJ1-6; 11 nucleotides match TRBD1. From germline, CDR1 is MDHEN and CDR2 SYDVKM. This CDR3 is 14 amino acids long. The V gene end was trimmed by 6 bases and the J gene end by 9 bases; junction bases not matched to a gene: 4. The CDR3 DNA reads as TGTGCCAGCAGGCGGACAGGGGGCATTTCACCCCTCCACTTT. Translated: CASRRTGGISPLHF.